Detailed here is one T cell receptor beta chain. The antigen is undetermined. This sample is drawn from a study of shared clonotypes between healthy human individuals. Genomic DNA of every subset was divided equally among multiple immunoSEQ plates. Assay used: immunoSEQ multiplex PCR; TCRdb lists only in-frame clones, some missing. The sample includes 560,000 or so clones, about 96% of them seen just once. As defined, naive CD8 cells were CD45RO-negative and positively selected for CCR7, with terminally differentiated effector memory CD45RA+ cells excluded. Notes on the study in general: Naive subsets typically showed greater estimated richness than memory subsets.

This sequence originates from a woman under 40 in good health. The sequenced sample consisted of naive CD8+ T cells sorted from blood.

CDR3 sequence reads: CASSRPGTGRNIQYF. The CDR3 nucleotides read TGTGCCAGCAGCCGACCTGGGACAGGGAGAAACATTCAGTACTTC. The gene calls are TRBV21-1 and TRBJ2-4; the tabulated D call, TRBD1, remains unverified against the DNA. TRBV21-1 is reported as a pseudogene. CDR3 length: 15 amino acids.